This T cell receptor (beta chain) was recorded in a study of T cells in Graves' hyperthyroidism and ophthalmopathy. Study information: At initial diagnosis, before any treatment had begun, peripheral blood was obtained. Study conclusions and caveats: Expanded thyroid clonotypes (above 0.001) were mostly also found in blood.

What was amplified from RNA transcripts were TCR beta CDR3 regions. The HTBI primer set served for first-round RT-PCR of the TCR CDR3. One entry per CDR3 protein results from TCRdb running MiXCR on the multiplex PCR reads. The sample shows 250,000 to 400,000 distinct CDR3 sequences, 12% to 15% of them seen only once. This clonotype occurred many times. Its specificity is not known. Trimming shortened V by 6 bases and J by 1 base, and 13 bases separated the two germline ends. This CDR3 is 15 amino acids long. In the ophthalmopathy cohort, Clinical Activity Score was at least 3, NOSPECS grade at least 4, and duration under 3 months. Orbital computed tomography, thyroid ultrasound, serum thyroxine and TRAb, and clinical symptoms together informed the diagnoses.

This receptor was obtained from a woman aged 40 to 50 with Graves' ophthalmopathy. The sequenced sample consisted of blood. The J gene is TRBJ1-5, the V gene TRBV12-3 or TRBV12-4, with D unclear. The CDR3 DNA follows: TGTGCCAGCAGCCTTAGGGTGGGGAGCAATCAGCCCCAGCATTTT. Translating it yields CASSLRVGSNQPQHF.